The 25 T cell receptor beta chains reported below all come from one sample, sequenced in a study of breast tumors, draining lymph nodes, adjacent tissues. Axillary draining lymph nodes of breast cancer patients supplied the node samples. Each CDR3 protein gets one entry after TCRdb re-called the multiplex PCR reads with MiXCR. The table shows around 300,000 distinct CDR3 sequences, with over 30% occurring only once. Sequenced: axillary lymph node tissue. The receptors come from a female donor with breast cancer. Some clones in this sample may be carry-over from other donors' samples.

The V call is TRBV4-3, the J call TRBJ2-1, with TRBD2 identical over 7 bases. Per germline, CDR1 LGHNA and CDR2 YSLEER. V trimming: 0 bases; J trimming: 8 bases; junction bases outside the gene matches: 19. The CDR3 consists of 19 residues. CDR3 loop: CASSQEGRGGPLSDDEQFF. Written as DNA, the CDR3 is TGCGCCAGCAGCCAAGAAGGAAGGGGAGGGCCGCTCTCCGACGATGAGCAGTTCTTC.

As regards this clonotype: A clone one base away is much larger, so this may be a read error. The rearrangement uses TRBV4-1 and TRBJ2-7, with D uncertain. The CDR3 has 13 residues. Germline CDR1 reads MGHRA; CDR2 reads YSYEKL. DNA for the CDR3: TGCGCCAGCAGCCGGGATAAGTCCGACGAGCAGTGCTTC. Amino acids: CASSRDKSDEQCF.

As for this clonotype: One end of the junction is discordant with germline, which a read error may explain. This chain joins TRBV4-2 and TRBJ2-6; tentatively, D is TRBD1 (5 bases). Germline CDR1 is LGHNA and CDR2 is YNFKEQ. The CDR3 runs 14 residues. Here the CDR3 DNA reads TGTGCCAGCAGCCCCACGTCTGGGGCCTACGTCCTGACTTTC. The encoded protein is CASSPTSGAYVLTF.

This clonotype appeared many times. The chain carries TRBV20-1 and TRBJ2-7; 10 bases fit TRBD1. The length of the CDR3 is 17 residues. The germline gives CDR1 DFQATT, CDR2 SNEGSKA (reference sequence). Losses at the gene ends were 3 bases for V and 4 bases for J; bases not matched to a gene: 15. CDR3 region: CSASETPRWDRGYEQYF. CDR3 DNA: TGCAGTGCTAGTGAGACTCCTCGCTGGGACAGGGGTTACGAGCAGTACTTC.

This clonotype was recorded at least ten times. The chain joins TRBV29-1 to TRBJ2-5; 7 bases agree with TRBD2. The CDR3 covers 14 residues. Trimming took 4 bases from V and 5 from J; bases not matched to a gene: 10. Germline loops: CDR1 SQVTM, CDR2 ANQGSEA. CDR3 protein: CSVASLAPWETQYF. The CDR3 region has the DNA TGCAGCGTTGCTTCACTAGCGCCGTGGGAGACCCAGTACTTC.

The J gene is TRBJ2-7, the V gene TRBV27, with D perhaps matching TRBD1 (6 bases). Trimming took off 4 bases at V and 4 bases at J, with 17 bases between the two ends. The CDR3 consists of 15 residues. Germline loops: CDR1 MNHEY, CDR2 SMNVEV (reference sequence). CDR3 residues: CASSSPPGQLYEQYF. In nucleotides, the CDR3 is TGTGCCAGCAGTTCCCCTCCCGGACAGCTTTACGAGCAGTACTTC.

This clonotype was observed at least ten times. The V and J genes are TRBV5-1 and TRBJ1-4; TRBD1 might be the D (5 bases). V lost 5 bases and J 5 bases, leaving 10 bases between the germline ends. This CDR3 region has 13 residues. The germline gives CDR1 SGHRS, CDR2 YFSETQ. The CDR3 here is CASSSDTNEKLFF. CDR3 nucleotides: TGCGCCAGCAGTTCGGACACGAATGAAAAACTGTTTTTT. Full variable domain (remainder filled in from reference TRBV5-1 and TRBJ1-4): KAGVTQTPRYLIKTRGQQVTLSCSPISGHRSVSWYQQTPGQGLQFLFEYFSETQRNKGNFPGRFSGRQFSNSRSEMNVSTLELGDSALYLCASSSDTNEKLFFGSGTQLSVL.

In the case of this clonotype: A much larger clonotype is one base distant, so this may be a read error. The gene calls are TRBV19 and TRBJ2-1; no definite D call. This CDR3 is built from 21 residues. Germline V gene sequence: CDR1 LNHDA, CDR2 SQIVND (reference sequence). Written as DNA, the CDR3 is TGTGCCAGTAGTATCAGGCCCCTCGGTACTACCCCCCGAACATCCTCCAATGAGCAGTTCTTC. This encodes CASSIRPLGTTPRTSSNEQFF.

To note about this clonotype: The junction does not match germline at one end; this may be a read error. This chain connects TRBV12-5 to TRBJ2-3, with TRBD2 identical over 12 bases. The CDR3 has 17 amino acids. Germline CDR1 reads LGHNT; CDR2 reads FRNRAP. The CDR3 sequence: CASGLAGLAGFTDTLYF. The CDR3 coding sequence is TGTGCTAGTGGTTTGGCGGGACTAGCGGGCTTCACAGATACGCTGTATTTC. The full variable domain, in which reference TRBV12-5 and TRBJ2-3 provide the parts outside the CDR3, is DARVTQTPRHKVTEMGQEVTMRCQPILGHNTVFWYRQTMMQGLELLAYFRNRAPLDDSGMPKDRFSAEMPDATLATLKIQPSEPRDSAVYFCASGLAGLAGFTDTLYFGPGTRLTVL.

The chain combines TRBV30 with TRBJ2-1; D perhaps matches TRBD2 (5 bases). Per the germline V gene, CDR1 is GTSNPN and CDR2 is SVGIG (reference sequence). Trimming left V 2 bases short and J 5 bases short, with 13 bases between. The CDR3 spans 14 residues. Here the CDR3 reads CAWSYTWGDNEQFF. The CDR3 DNA reads TGTGCCTGGAGTTACACCTGGGGAGACAATGAGCAGTTCTTC. Full variable domain (rest looked up from reference TRBV30 and TRBJ2-1): SQTIHQWPATLVQPVGSPLSLECTVEGTSNPNLYWYRQAAGRGLQLLFYSVGIGQISSEVPQNLSASRPQDRQFILSSKKLLLSDSGFYLCAWSYTWGDNEQFFGPGTRLTVL.

The sample holds many counts of this clonotype. The gene calls are TRBV7-9 and TRBJ2-3; 7 nucleotides align to TRBD2. Unmatched junction bases numbered 4, after V lost 0 bases and J lost 4 bases. The CDR3 is made up of 15 amino acids. Germline loops: CDR1 SEHNR, CDR2 FQNEAQ (reference sequence). The CDR3 spells CASSLARGGPDTQYF. In nucleotides, the CDR3 is TGTGCCAGCAGCTTAGCCCGCGGGGGTCCAGATACGCAGTATTTT.

This clonotype showed up many times. The V call is TRBV9, the J call TRBJ2-3; D not certain. The germline V gene has CDR1 SGDLS and CDR2 YYNGEE. V was pared by 3 bases and J by 6 bases, with 8 bases between. This CDR3 contains 12 residues. CDR3 residues: CASSAVADTQYF. In nucleotides, the CDR3 is TGTGCCAGCAGCGCGGTGGCGGATACGCAGTATTTT.

As for this clonotype: Being one base from a much bigger clone, this may be a read error. The chain combines TRBV5-4 with TRBJ2-3, with D perhaps TRBD2 (5 bases). Trimming shortened V by 0 bases and J by 1 base, and 9 bases separated the two germline ends. The CDR3 is made up of 15 amino acids. Germline CDR1 and CDR2: SGHNT and YYREEE (reference sequence). The CDR3 coding sequence is TGTGCCAGCAGCTTGGCTACAGCGGGCACAGATACGCAGTATTTT. Protein: CASSLATAGTDTQYF. Supplemented by reference TRBV5-4 and TRBJ2-3, the full variable domain reads ETGVTQSPTHLIKTRGQQVTLRCSSQSGHNTVSWYQQALGQGPQFIFQYYREEENGRGNFPPRFSGLQFPNYSSELNVNALELDDSALYLCASSLATAGTDTQYFGPGTRLTVL.

V and J are TRBV28 and TRBJ1-3; possible D gene TRBD1, 5 bases. From germline, CDR1 is MDHEN and CDR2 SYDVKM. V lost 2 bases and J lost 4, with 12 bases in between. The CDR3 contains 15 residues. The CDR3 sequence is CASSLRGGHGNTIYF. CDR3 coding DNA: TGTGCCAGCAGTTTAAGGGGAGGGCACGGAAACACCATATATTTT.

V and J are TRBV7-2 and TRBJ2-5, with D perhaps TRBD1 (6 bases). V was clipped by 2 bases and J by 1 base, with 14 bases between them. Per the germline V gene, CDR1 is SGHTA and CDR2 is FQGNSA. This CDR3 spans 16 amino acids. CDR3 in amino acids: CASSLMVGTTQETQYF. The CDR3 bases are TGTGCCAGCAGCTTAATGGTGGGGACAACCCAAGAGACCCAGTACTTC.

Details on this clonotype: A read error is likely, as this CDR3 ends without the conserved phenylalanine or tryptophan. The gene calls are TRBV12-3 or TRBV12-4 and TRBJ1-2; maybe TRBD1 (6 bases). The CDR3 contains 14 residues. The V gene lost 4 bases and the J gene lost 3 bases, with 12 bases spanning the gap. The CDR3 sequence: CASSSGWGHYGYTL. The CDR3 nucleotides read TGTGCCAGCAGTTCCGGGTGGGGGCACTATGGCTACACCCTC.

Worth noting for this clonotype: Since no conserved phenylalanine or tryptophan closes the CDR3, a read error is the likely cause. It is unclear where the CDR3 begins or ends on the DNA, so no DNA is shown, and the CDR3 is as TCRdb lists it. The V call is TRBV2, the J call TRBJ2-5; TRBD1 is the table's D call and was not checked against the DNA. The CDR3 length equals 15 residues, ends included. The germline gives CDR1 SNHLY, CDR2 FYNNEI. The CDR3 loop reads CASTLRGLNQETQCL.

The V gene is TRBV29-1, the J gene TRBJ2-7; D gene unclear. The germline gives CDR1 SQVTM, CDR2 ANQGSEA. The CDR3 runs to 12 residues. The CDR3 is CQLRRDTYEQYF. The CDR3 nucleotides read TGCCAGTTACGTAGGGATACCTACGAGCAGTACTTC.

Only a few counts were recorded for this clonotype. A clone one base away is much larger, so this may be a read error. This rearrangement joins TRBV5-1 to TRBJ1-5, with D tentatively TRBD1 (6 bases). The CDR3 is 14 residues long. Looked up from germline, CDR1 is SGHRS and CDR2 is YFSETQ. The CDR3 DNA is TGCGCCAGCAGCGAGACAGGTAGCAATCACCCCCAGCATTTT. As protein: CASSETGSNHPQHF.

This clonotype came up many times. The gene calls are TRBV10-3 and TRBJ2-7; 7 bases are a match to TRBD2. The CDR3 totals 15 residues. V gave up 2 bases and J gave up 0 bases; unmatched junction bases: 4. Per the germline V gene, CDR1 is ENHRY and CDR2 is SYGVKD. For the CDR3, the DNA is TGTGCCATCAGTGAGATTGGCGGGAGCTCCTACGAGCAGTACTTC. Translation gives CAISEIGGSSYEQYF.

This clonotype was counted at least ten times. The chain has TRBV9 and TRBJ2-5; D is unresolved. Germline V gene sequence: CDR1 SGDLS, CDR2 YYNGEE. This CDR3 has 13 amino acids. Trimming cost V 4 bases and J 5 bases, with 12 bases left between them. The CDR3 nucleotides read TGTGCCAGCAGCCGGGCCCAAAGGGAGACCCAGTACTTC. Protein product: CASSRAQRETQYF.

The sample holds many counts of this clonotype. The chain combines TRBV12-3 or TRBV12-4 with TRBJ2-1; TRBD1 might be the D (6 bases). Trimming pared 2 bases from V and 1 base from J, leaving 9 bases between. This CDR3 comprises 15 residues. In nucleotides, the CDR3 is TGTGCCAGCAGTTTACGGGGACAATCCTACAATGAGCAGTTCTTC. It is translated as CASSLRGQSYNEQFF.

On this clonotype: The conserved phenylalanine or tryptophan normally closing the CDR3 is absent here, so this likely arose from a read error. V usage is TRBV9 and J usage is TRBJ2-1; D not resolved. The CDR3 has 13 residues. The ends were cut back, 0 bases at V and 7 bases at J, with 8 bases in the middle. Germline CDR1 SGDLS, CDR2 YYNGEE. As DNA, the CDR3 is TGTGCCAGCAGCGTAGGGCATCATAATGAGCAGTTCTCC. Translated, it gives CASSVGHHNEQFS.

This clonotype was detected a few times. The chain links TRBV4-3 to TRBJ1-1; no reliable D call. V lost 1 base to trimming and J lost 6 bases, with 12 bases between them. Germline loops: CDR1 LGHNA, CDR2 YSLEER. CDR3 length equals 14 residues. DNA of the CDR3: TGCGCCAGCAGCCAAGGGGTGGGGTTTGCTGAAGCTTTCTTT. This codes for CASSQGVGFAEAFF.

The chain combines TRBV12-3 or TRBV12-4 with TRBJ2-3; 8 nucleotides match TRBD2. The CDR3 consists of 16 residues. Trimming cost V 6 bases and J 2 bases; bases outside gene matches: 10. The CDR3 reads CASSLPSGGLTDTQYF. CDR3 nucleotides: TGTGCCAGCAGCCTCCCGAGCGGGGGCCTCACAGATACGCAGTATTTT.